A selection of T cell receptor beta chains follows, all from one sample in a study of identical twins. Each CDR3 protein gets one entry after TCRdb re-called the 5' RACE reads with MiXCR. The sample has about 1.7 million distinct CDR3 sequences, less than 40% seen once; the top ten hold about 0.27%. The sequenced sample consisted of cord blood. These receptors all come from a newborn girl in good health. CDR3s include the opening cysteine and the closing phenylalanine or tryptophan. D genes are given only for firm matches. Size tells how often a clone was seen (once, few, many) or the class of an expanded clone, and some rows leave it out.

cdr3_length	d_call	v_call	clone_size	j_call	cdr3_aa	cdr3_nt
14	.	TRBV5-1	.	TRBJ2-1	CASSAISSYNEQFF	TGCGCCAGCAGCGCAATCAGCTCCTACAATGAGCAGTTCTTC
15	TRBD1	TRBV15	.	TRBJ2-3	CATSIRDRFTDTQYF	TGTGCCACCAGCATCCGGGACAGATTCACAGATACGCAGTATTTT
15	TRBD2	TRBV5-1	few	TRBJ2-3	CASSLGGRLAATQYF	TGCGCCAGCAGCTTGGGGGGCAGACTAGCTGCAACGCAGTATTTT
15	.	TRBV3-1	few	TRBJ2-5	CASSQVRGGVETQYF	TGTGCCAGCAGCCAAGTCAGAGGGGGGGTAGAGACCCAGTACTTC
13	.	TRBV12-3/TRBV12-4	few	TRBJ1-1	CASSFVRATEAFF	TGTGCCAGCAGTTTCGTTCGGGCCACTGAAGCTTTCTTT
16	.	TRBV20-1	once	TRBJ1-5	CSARDRSRLSNRPQHF	TGCAGTGCTAGAGATAGAAGCAGACTTAGCAATCGGCCCCAGCATTTT
15	.	TRBV12-3/TRBV12-4	.	TRBJ1-5	CASSLVTPAGRPQHF	TGTGCCAGCAGTTTAGTGACCCCGGCGGGGCGGCCCCAGCATTTT
13	.	TRBV5-1	many	TRBJ1-4	CASGTATNEKLFF	TGCGCCAGCGGTACAGCAACTAATGAAAAACTGTTTTTT
15	.	TRBV5-6	.	TRBJ2-5	CASSPLGELQETQYF	TGTGCCAGCAGCCCGTTGGGGGAGCTCCAAGAGACCCAGTACTTC
14	.	TRBV2	.	TRBJ2-2	CASSVGVWTGELFF	TGTGCCAGCAGTGTAGGGGTCTGGACCGGGGAGCTGTTTTTT
19	TRBD2	TRBV4-1	few	TRBJ2-3	CASSQGKGLAATSTDTQYF	TGCGCCAGCAGCCAAGGCAAAGGACTAGCGGCAACTAGCACAGATACGCAGTATTTT
13	.	TRBV18	many	TRBJ2-3	CASSPPLTDTQYF	TGTGCCAGCTCACCACCCCTCACAGATACGCAGTATTTT
14	TRBD1	TRBV7-2	.	TRBJ1-4	CASSRAGTGEKLFF	TGTGCCAGCAGCCGAGCCGGGACAGGTGAAAAACTGTTTTTT
14	.	TRBV12-3/TRBV12-4	few	TRBJ1-1	CASTPSGRNTEAFF	TGTGCCAGCACGCCCTCGGGAAGGAACACTGAAGCTTTCTTT
17	TRBD2	TRBV5-1	.	TRBJ2-7	CASSSPGLAGRSYEQYF	TGCGCCAGCAGCAGCCCGGGACTAGCGGGTCGCTCCTACGAGCAGTACTTC
15	TRBD1	TRBV5-4	few	TRBJ1-2	CASSLENRGNYGYTF	TGTGCCAGCAGCTTGGAGAACAGGGGAAACTATGGCTACACCTTC
16	TRBD1	TRBV7-2	few	TRBJ2-3	CASSNLGGSYTDTQYF	TGTGCCAGCAGTAACCTAGGGGGCAGCTACACAGATACGCAGTATTTT
13	TRBD2	TRBV29-1	.	TRBJ2-5	CSVVAGGYNEQYF	TGCAGCGTTGTTGCGGGAGGCTACAATGAGCAGTACTTC
18	TRBD1	TRBV29-1	once	TRBJ2-6	CSVGVTGTGGSGANVLTF	TGCAGCGTTGGGGTAACCGGGACAGGAGGCTCTGGGGCCAACGTCCTGACTTTC
12	.	TRBV7-9	few	TRBJ1-1	CASSPGTIEAFF	TGTGCCAGCAGCCCCGGGACAATTGAAGCTTTCTTT
13	.	TRBV29-1	.	TRBJ1-2	CSAGPRTNYGYTF	TGCAGCGCGGGACCGCGGACTAACTATGGCTACACCTTC
14	TRBD1	TRBV20-1	many	TRBJ2-7	CSANRDRVSYEQYF	TGCAGTGCTAACCGGGACAGAGTCTCCTACGAGCAGTACTTC
14	.	TRBV6-5	.	TRBJ2-5	CASSLGGFGETQSF	TGTGCCAGCAGTTTAGGGGGGTTTGGAGAGACCCAGTCCTTC
15	TRBD1	TRBV6-5	once	TRBJ1-1	CASSYTGGRSTEAFF	TGTGCCAGCAGTTACACAGGGGGTAGGAGCACTGAAGCTTTCTTT
15	.	TRBV2	.	TRBJ1-2	CASGERRVASYGYTF	TGTGCCAGCGGCGAAAGGAGAGTTGCATCCTATGGCTACACCTTC
17	TRBD2	TRBV4-2	few	TRBJ2-5	CASSQGNSGGQQETQYF	TGTGCCAGCAGCCAAGGCAATAGCGGGGGGCAACAAGAGACCCAGTACTTC
15	.	TRBV7-2	few	TRBJ2-3	CASSGRTQRTDTQYF	TGTGCCAGCAGCGGCCGGACCCAACGCACAGATACGCAGTATTTT
16	TRBD2	TRBV9	.	TRBJ2-4	CASSVASGEPYNEQYF	TGTGCCAGCAGCGTAGCTAGCGGGGAACCCTACAATGAGCAGTACTTC
19	TRBD2	TRBV20-1	.	TRBJ2-3	CSAEMTSGGLASSTDTQYF	TGCAGTGCTGAGATGACTAGCGGGGGGCTCGCTAGTAGCACAGATACGCAGTATTTT
17	.	TRBV13	few	TRBJ2-5	CASSFKGRDFEQETQYF	TGTGCCAGCAGCTTTAAGGGGCGGGATTTTGAGCAAGAGACCCAGTACTTC
16	TRBD1	TRBV6-6	.	TRBJ1-6	CASSPIDRGYNSPLHF	TGTGCCAGCAGCCCGATCGACAGGGGGTATAATTCACCCCTCCACTTT
13	TRBD1	TRBV29-1	.	TRBJ2-2	CSVERQGAGELFF	TGCAGCGTTGAAAGACAGGGGGCCGGGGAGCTGTTTTTT
15	.	TRBV28	few	TRBJ2-5	CASSRNPTGQETQYF	TGTGCCAGCAGTAGAAACCCAACGGGACAAGAGACCCAGTACTTC
14	.	TRBV7-9	.	TRBJ2-7	CASSRKQSRYEQYF	TGTGCCAGCAGCCGAAAACAGAGTCGATACGAGCAGTACTTC
14	.	TRBV4-1	.	TRBJ2-7	CASSRRLNTYEQYF	TGCGCCAGCAGCCGGAGACTTAATACCTACGAGCAGTACTTC
17	.	TRBV3-1	.	TRBJ2-1	CASSQEPGPSSYNEQFF	TGTGCCAGCAGCCAAGAGCCCGGCCCTAGCTCCTACAATGAGCAGTTCTTC
17	TRBD1	TRBV7-9	.	TRBJ1-4	CASSQDVRGQGYEKLFF	TGTGCCAGCAGCCAAGACGTCAGGGGACAGGGGTATGAAAAACTGTTTTTT
14	TRBD2	TRBV4-2	few	TRBJ2-3	CASSQEGGLDTQYF	TGTGCCAGCAGCCAAGAGGGGGGGTTGGATACGCAGTATTTT
14	.	TRBV30	few	TRBJ1-5	CAWSSGTSNQPQHF	TGTGCCTGGAGTTCGGGAACTAGCAATCAGCCCCAGCATTTT
12	.	TRBV6-1	.	TRBJ1-4	CASSAMQEKLFF	TGTGCCAGCAGTGCTATGCAAGAAAAACTGTTTTTT
14	.	TRBV29-1	many	TRBJ1-2	CSVHQGGSNYGYTF	TGCAGCGTTCATCAGGGAGGGTCTAACTATGGCTACACCTTC
14	.	TRBV30	.	TRBJ1-2	CAWSVWRSNYGYTF	TGTGCCTGGAGTGTATGGCGATCTAACTATGGCTACACCTTC
12	.	TRBV7-9	.	TRBJ1-1	CASSPRDGGAFF	TGTGCCAGCAGCCCGAGGGACGGCGGGGCTTTCTTT
12	.	TRBV24-1	.	TRBJ2-7	CATRDVNYEQYF	TGTGCCACCAGGGACGTAAACTACGAGCAGTACTTC